These 6 T cell receptor beta chains share one sample of origin, sequenced in a study of PD-1 blockade in classical Hodgkin lymphoma. Each patient relapsed following autologous stem cell transplantation, and prior brentuximab vedotin exposure differed. Sequencing was performed with immunoSEQ multiplex PCR; in TCRdb, only in-frame clones are kept and a portion is missing. The sample includes some 30,000 clones, 71% of them seen just once. The sample here was peripheral blood mononuclear cells (PBMCs), taken before the second cycle of nivolumab. The receptors shown here come from a human donor with classical Hodgkin lymphoma.

The chain recombines TRBV11-2 with TRBJ2-3; 9 bases map to TRBD2. Trimming removed 5 bases from V and 2 bases from J; junction bases left unmatched: 8. The CDR3 covers 16 residues. Per germline, CDR1 SGHAT and CDR2 FQNNGV. CDR3: CASSQGSGGTTDTQYF. The CDR3 DNA reads as TGTGCCAGCAGCCAAGGGAGCGGGGGGACCACAGATACGCAGTATTTT.

This rearrangement joins TRBV7-8 to TRBJ2-5; 10 bases match TRBD1. With the DNA end fitting TRBJ2-7 better, the J assignment may be wrong. Germline CDR1 is SGHVS and CDR2 is FQNEAQ. The CDR3 is 13 residues long. The DNA of the CDR3 is TGTGCCAGCAGCTTAGGGACAGGGGGCGAGCAGTACTTC. This encodes CASSLGTGGEQYF.

The rearrangement uses TRBV2 and TRBJ2-1; the D call may be TRBD1 or TRBD2 (7 bases each). The CDR3 length is 14 residues. CDR1 is SNHLY and CDR2 is FYNNEI in the germline V gene. V lost 8 bases and J lost 4, with 15 bases in between. The DNA of the CDR3 is TGTGCCAGCCACAACAGGGGACTATACAATGAGCAGTTCTTC. It translates to CASHNRGLYNEQFF.

J is TRBJ2-2 and V is TRBV6-6, with TRBD2 identical over 14 bases. Germline lookup yields CDR1 MNHNY and CDR2 SVGAGI (reference sequence). The CDR3 runs 15 residues. V was clipped by 6 bases and J by 6 bases; unmatched bases: 3. The CDR3 is CASSSTSGGAGELFF. CDR3 sequence (DNA): TGTGCCAGCAGCTCGACTAGCGGGGGGGCCGGGGAGCTGTTTTTT.

V and J are TRBV27 and TRBJ2-7, with TRBD2 matching 11 bases. The CDR3 extends over 15 amino acids. Per the germline V gene, CDR1 is MNHEY and CDR2 is SMNVEV (reference sequence). J lost 7 bases, V lost 1 base, and 6 bases had no gene match. The CDR3 region is CASSLLASGGIEQYF. The CDR3 DNA follows: TGTGCCAGCAGTTTATTGGCTAGCGGGGGGATTGAGCAGTACTTC.

J is TRBJ2-7 and V is TRBV28; the D gene could be TRBD1 or TRBD2 (5 bases each). The CDR3 has 18 residues. Trimming pared 0 bases from V and 2 bases from J, leaving 20 bases between. The germline CDR1 and CDR2 sequences are MDHEN and SYDVKM. DNA of the CDR3: TGTGCCAGCAGTTTATGTACCCCCCCCGAGGGGACGGCCTACGAGCAGTACTTC. This translates into CASSLCTPPEGTAYEQYF.